This T cell receptor beta chain originates from a study of low-dose radiotherapy and immunotherapy resistance in tumors (dated by TCRdb to the early 2020s). About the full investigation: In Cohort 1, each fraction delivered 0.5 Gy every 2 weeks, and the prescribed total PTV dose was 6.5 Gy. In Cohort 2, 1 Gy per fraction was delivered every two weeks, for a total of 13 Gy over 26 weeks. Patients were given nivolumab as a 240 mg flat dose every two weeks and ipilimumab at 1 mg/kg every six weeks, with both drugs delivered intravenously. Cyclophosphamide 200 mg/m2 was given intravenously every two weeks, one day before each radiation and immunotherapy administration. Starting on cycle 1 day 1, patients took 300 mg of aspirin by mouth once daily for four cycles. Trial participants were not randomized into treatment groups. Eight patients were included in the translational analysis, namely three from the first dose cohort plus the first five from the second dose cohort.

The sample holds many counts of this clonotype. Its antigen is still unknown. No base qualities exist here, and no much larger clone lies one base off it. The CDR3, from cysteine to phenylalanine, totals 15 residues. Only the CDR3 region is kept as DNA, spanning 45 bases read in frame from base 1. V is pruned by 3 bases and J by 2 bases, leaving 4 bases of the junction without a gene match. CDR1 is given as KGHSH and CDR2 as LQKENI, both from the germline V gene. The meaning of the sample's time point label: before trial treatment. Donors were enrolled in RACIN, a single-arm phase I dose-escalation trial in which nivolumab, ipilimumab, aspirin, low-dose cyclophosphamide and low-dose radiotherapy were combined. Patients were eligible if they had advanced solid tumors that were TIL-negative. Sequencing was performed on an Illumina HiSeq 2500. First-strand cDNA was synthesized with Superscript III and a set of TRAV- and TRBV-specific primers, covering both TCRalpha and TCRbeta chains. TCRs were amplified for 20 to 25 PCR cycles with Phusion, using a constant-region primer paired with the adapter attached to the V primers. Amplification of the isolated mRNA was done with the MessageAmp II aRNA Amplification Kit, which involved a roughly 15-hour in vitro transcription at 37 degrees C. The Dynabeads mRNA DIRECT Purification Kit was used to isolate mRNA for TCR sequencing. Indexed Illumina adapters were added in a second Phusion PCR of roughly 26 cycles, after which AMPure XP beads were used to purify the products. Concerning the study's data processing: Custom Perl scripts pooled TCR sequences encoding the same protein, removed out-of-frame sequences and computed each clonotype's abundance. Any TCR sequence backed by just one read was left out of the analysis. The metrics used to describe the repertoires included Shannon entropy, Gini index, clonality, richness, and the frequency of TCRs shared between repertoires. TCRdb took the public reads, trimmed them with fastp at Q25, ran MiXCR for clone calling and kept in-frame beta chains. Here each entry gathers all rows of one CDR3 protein and keeps the most common genes and DNA. These V and J calls are TCRdb output, not the study's own analysis. Here the sample has about 82,000 distinct CDR3 sequences; 18% occur a single time. Clones ranked in the top ten supply over 4.5% of the sample.

This receptor was identified in a male donor with prostate cancer. The chain was built from TRBV18 and TRBJ1-1, with TRBD1 matching 9 junction bases. The sequencing here drew on PBMCs, taken before treatment. The nucleotides read TGTGCCAGCTCACCGGTGGGACAGGGCAACACTGAAGCTTTCTTT. Translation gives CASSPVGQGNTEAFF.